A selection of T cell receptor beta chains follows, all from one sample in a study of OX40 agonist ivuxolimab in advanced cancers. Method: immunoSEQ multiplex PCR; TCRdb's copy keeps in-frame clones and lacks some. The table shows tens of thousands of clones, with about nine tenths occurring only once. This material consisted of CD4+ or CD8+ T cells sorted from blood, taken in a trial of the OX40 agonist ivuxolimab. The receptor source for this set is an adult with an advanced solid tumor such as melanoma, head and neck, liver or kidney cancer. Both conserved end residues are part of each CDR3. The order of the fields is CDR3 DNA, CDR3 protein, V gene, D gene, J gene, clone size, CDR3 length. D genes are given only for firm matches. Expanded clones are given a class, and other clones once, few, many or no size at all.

cdr3_nt: TGTGCCTCAGTACAGGGAGTTAAGAATGAGCAGTTCTTC
cdr3_aa: CASVQGVKNEQFF
v_call: TRBV7-2
d_call: .
j_call: TRBJ2-1
clone_size: .
cdr3_length: 13

cdr3_nt: TGCGCCAGCAGCGGGACTAGCGGGAGGATTCTTGTGAATGAGCAGTTCTTC
cdr3_aa: CASSGTSGRILVNEQFF
v_call: TRBV5-1
d_call: TRBD2
j_call: TRBJ2-1
clone_size: .
cdr3_length: 17

cdr3_nt: TGCGCCAGCAGTCGAGGACAGCAAGAGACCCAGTACTTC
cdr3_aa: CASSRGQQETQYF
v_call: TRBV10-1
d_call: .
j_call: TRBJ2-5
clone_size: few
cdr3_length: 13

cdr3_nt: TGTGCCAGTAGTATTTACCGGGGCGCGGTTATTTACAATGAGCAGTTCTTC
cdr3_aa: CASSIYRGAVIYNEQFF
v_call: TRBV19
d_call: .
j_call: TRBJ2-1
clone_size: .
cdr3_length: 17

cdr3_nt: TGTGCCAGTTCGGACAGGGGGGGGAACGAGCAGTACTTC
cdr3_aa: CASSDRGGNEQYF
v_call: TRBV19
d_call: TRBD1
j_call: TRBJ2-7
clone_size: .
cdr3_length: 13

cdr3_nt: TGTGCCAGCAGCTTAATGGCGGGAGGAACCGGGGAGCTGTTTTTT
cdr3_aa: CASSLMAGGTGELFF
v_call: TRBV11-2
d_call: TRBD2
j_call: TRBJ2-2
clone_size: few
cdr3_length: 15

cdr3_nt: TGTGCCAGCAGTACTCACTCCTCTGGGGCCAACGTCCTGACTTTC
cdr3_aa: CASSTHSSGANVLTF
v_call: TRBV28
d_call: .
j_call: TRBJ2-6
clone_size: few
cdr3_length: 15

cdr3_nt: TGCGCCAGCAGCTTGGGGTCGACCGGGACAGGGGTGGTTCAAGAGACCCAGTACTTC
cdr3_aa: CASSLGSTGTGVVQETQYF
v_call: TRBV5-1
d_call: TRBD1
j_call: TRBJ2-5
clone_size: .
cdr3_length: 19

cdr3_nt: TGTGCCAGCAGCTTGGGGGGACAGACCAAAAACATTCAGTACTTC
cdr3_aa: CASSLGGQTKNIQYF
v_call: TRBV5-6
d_call: TRBD1
j_call: TRBJ2-4
clone_size: .
cdr3_length: 15

cdr3_nt: TGTGCCAGCAGTCCAGACCCGGGGCTATTTGGAAACACCATATATTTT
cdr3_aa: CASSPDPGLFGNTIYF
v_call: TRBV28
d_call: .
j_call: TRBJ1-3
clone_size: once
cdr3_length: 16

cdr3_nt: TGTGCCAGCAGCTTAGGGGGGACAGGGAGGTCGAATGAGCAGTTCTTC
cdr3_aa: CASSLGGTGRSNEQFF
v_call: TRBV7-2
d_call: TRBD1
j_call: TRBJ2-1
clone_size: .
cdr3_length: 16

cdr3_nt: TGTGCCAGCAGAGCTACCAGAAACACTGAAGCTTTCTTT
cdr3_aa: CASRATRNTEAFF
v_call: TRBV6-5
d_call: .
j_call: TRBJ1-1
clone_size: .
cdr3_length: 13

cdr3_nt: TGTGCCAGCTCACCAGCAGCGGGAGGTACGAACACCGGGGAGCTGTTTTTT
cdr3_aa: CASSPAAGGTNTGELFF
v_call: TRBV18
d_call: TRBD2
j_call: TRBJ2-2
clone_size: .
cdr3_length: 17

cdr3_nt: TGTGCCAGTAGTATAGATCAGGGTCAGCCCCAGCATTTT
cdr3_aa: CASSIDQGQPQHF
v_call: TRBV19
d_call: .
j_call: TRBJ1-5
clone_size: .
cdr3_length: 13

cdr3_nt: TGTGCCAGCAGCCAACGGACAGGGCCATCTTCCTACGAGCAGTACTTC
cdr3_aa: CASSQRTGPSSYEQYF
v_call: TRBV7-2
d_call: TRBD1
j_call: TRBJ2-7
clone_size: .
cdr3_length: 16

cdr3_nt: TGTGCCAGCAGCCCTCGCTGGAATACCGGGACCGTCTCGGCTAATGAGCAGTTCTTC
cdr3_aa: CASSPRWNTGTVSANEQFF
v_call: TRBV9
d_call: .
j_call: TRBJ2-1
clone_size: .
cdr3_length: 19

cdr3_nt: TGTGCCAGCAGCTCGGGGGGACTAGAGGTATACAATGAGCAGTTCTTC
cdr3_aa: CASSSGGLEVYNEQFF
v_call: TRBV2
d_call: TRBD2
j_call: TRBJ2-1
clone_size: .
cdr3_length: 16

cdr3_nt: TGTGCCAGCAGCTTAAATCAGGGGGGTTTAGATACGCAGTATTTT
cdr3_aa: CASSLNQGGLDTQYF
v_call: TRBV7-2
d_call: .
j_call: TRBJ2-3
clone_size: .
cdr3_length: 15

cdr3_nt: TGCGCCAGCAACCTAGAACCCAACTCCTATGGCTACACCTTC
cdr3_aa: CASNLEPNSYGYTF
v_call: TRBV5-1
d_call: .
j_call: TRBJ1-2
clone_size: .
cdr3_length: 14

cdr3_nt: TGTGCCAGCAGCCTTAGTCAGGGGATCGGGGAGCTGTTTTTT
cdr3_aa: CASSLSQGIGELFF
v_call: TRBV7-9
d_call: .
j_call: TRBJ2-2
clone_size: .
cdr3_length: 14

cdr3_nt: TGTGCCAGCAGCTTGGGTCCTAGAGGGCTAGCGGGCACCTACGAGCAGTACTTC
cdr3_aa: CASSLGPRGLAGTYEQYF
v_call: TRBV13
d_call: TRBD2
j_call: TRBJ2-7
clone_size: .
cdr3_length: 18

cdr3_nt: TGCGCCAGCAGCTTGGGTGTTAGCCAGGGGGCCCTCCGGGCCAACGTCCTGACTTTC
cdr3_aa: CASSLGVSQGALRANVLTF
v_call: TRBV5-1
d_call: TRBD1
j_call: TRBJ2-6
clone_size: once
cdr3_length: 19